These 16 T cell receptor beta chains share one sample of origin, sequenced in a study of vaccination effects on CD4 cells after COVID-19. Antigen-specific CD4+ T cells were expanded (with viral peptide pools) by the ViraFEST assay ahead of sequencing. Upon completion of more than eight days in culture, CD4+ T cells were isolated. Having tested negative for nucleocapsid antibodies, the vaccine recipients showed no prior SARS-CoV-2 infection. The assay was immunoSEQ multiplex PCR, and TCRdb's table has in-frame clones only and misses some. The table lists about 38,000 clones, roughly 70% of them singletons. These receptors have no identified antigens. The sample consisted of CD4+ T cells from PBMCs cultured with SARS-CoV-2 spike peptides, taken before COVID-19 vaccination. These receptors all stem from a human donor who received a COVID-19 vaccine.

The chain employs TRBV30 and TRBJ1-2; D not certain. The CDR3 is made up of 12 amino acids. The V end was cut by 0 bases, the J end by 6 bases, with 8 bases between. Germline CDR1 reads GTSNPN; CDR2 reads SVGIG (reference sequence). The CDR3: CAWSVGGDGYTF. CDR3 in DNA: TGTGCCTGGAGTGTAGGAGGTGATGGCTACACCTTC.

The rearrangement joins TRBV30 to TRBJ1-6, with unresolved D. Germline assignment: CDR1 GTSNPN and CDR2 SVGIG (reference sequence). The CDR3 consists of 12 residues. The germline V and J ends were trimmed by 2 bases and 8 bases, with 7 bases remaining between them. The CDR3 nucleotides read TGTGCCTGGAGTCAGGCTTATTCACCCCTCCACTTT. Encoded protein: CAWSQAYSPLHF.

This clone showed up just a few times. The genes are TRBV5-1 and TRBJ2-2, with D tentatively TRBD1 (5 bases). V gave up 0 bases and J gave up 2 bases, with 8 bases separating them. Germline CDR1 and CDR2: SGHRS and YFSETQ. The CDR3 covers 15 residues. The CDR3 DNA follows: TGCGCCAGCAGCTTGGGACAGAGAAACACCGGGGAGCTGTTTTTT. Translating gives CASSLGQRNTGELFF.

This clone has just a few counts. CDR3: CASSPLGRGSSGELFF. The DNA for the CDR3 is TGCGCCAGCAGCCCCTTGGGGCGCGGGAGCAGCGGGGAGCTGTTTTTT. The chain has TRBV4-1 and TRBJ2-2; 7 bases line up with TRBD2. CDR1 MGHRA and CDR2 YSYEKL come from the germline V gene. There are 16 residues in the CDR3. J was trimmed by 7 bases and V by 4 bases; bases with no gene match: 12.

The chain joins TRBV18 to TRBJ1-1; unclear D gene. Per germline, CDR1 KGHSH and CDR2 LQKENI. The CDR3 covers 16 residues. Between the trimmed V and J ends, which lost 3 bases and 4 bases, there was a span of 18 bases. The CDR3 region is CASSPQSRRSGTEAFF. CDR3 DNA sequence: TGTGCCAGCTCACCCCAATCCAGGCGTTCCGGCACTGAAGCTTTCTTT.

This clone was seen a single time. The chain links TRBV3-1 (or the pseudogene TRBV3-2) to TRBJ2-7; TRBD1 might be the D (6 bases). The length of the CDR3 is 15 residues. From germline, CDR1 is LGHDT and CDR2 YNNKEL (reference sequence). V lost 1 base and J 3 bases, leaving 13 bases between the germline ends. The CDR3 sequence is CASSQGTTGSYEQYF. In DNA form, the CDR3 reads TGTGCCAGCAGCCAAGGAACCACAGGGAGCTACGAGCAGTACTTC.

The chain is built from TRBV6-6 and TRBJ2-1, with D possibly being TRBD2 (5 bases). There are 14 residues in the CDR3. V lost 4 bases and J lost 4, with 11 bases in between. Germline V CDR1 and CDR2: MNHNY, SVGAGI (reference sequence). Here the CDR3 DNA reads TGTGCCAGCAGTTTCACAAGCGGTTACAATGAGCAGTTCTTC. Its translation is CASSFTSGYNEQFF.

The chain joins TRBV19 to TRBJ1-1; possible D gene TRBD1, 5 bases. The germline V and J ends were trimmed by 3 bases and 11 bases, with 22 bases remaining between them. Germline-derived CDR1 and CDR2 are LNHDA and SQIVND (reference sequence). The CDR3 is made up of 15 amino acids. CDR3 in amino acids: CASSIRAGLSGRAFF. DNA for the CDR3: TGTGCCAGTAGTATCAGGGCGGGCCTTTCTGGACGGGCTTTCTTT.

The rearrangement uses TRBV18 and TRBJ1-5, with a weak D call TRBD1 (5 bases). This CDR3 comprises 17 residues. The ends were cut back, 0 bases at V and 5 bases at J, with 17 bases in the middle. From germline, CDR1 is KGHSH and CDR2 LQKENI. CDR3 protein: CASSPPVRGGKYQPQHF. The CDR3 DNA follows: TGTGCCAGCTCACCACCGGTTCGGGGGGGAAAATATCAGCCCCAGCATTTT. Drawing the rest from reference TRBV18 and TRBJ1-5, the complete variable domain is NAGVMQNPRHLVRRRGQEARLRCSPMKGHSHVYWYRQLPEEGLKFMVYLQKENIIDESGMPKERFSAEFPKEGPSILRIQQVVRGDSAAYFCASSPPVRGGKYQPQHFGDGTRLSIL.

This clone was seen only a few times. The rearrangement joins TRBV2 to TRBJ1-6; TRBD1 is a possible D gene (6 bases). The CDR3 runs 15 residues. The germline V and J ends were trimmed by 3 bases and 5 bases, with 11 bases remaining between them. Per the germline V gene, CDR1 is SNHLY and CDR2 is FYNNEI. CDR3 DNA sequence: TGTGCCAGCAGTGAGTCGGGGGCGGATAATTCACCCCTCCACTTT. Its protein is CASSESGADNSPLHF.

V is TRBV19 and J is TRBJ1-1; TRBD1 aligns across 9 bases. This CDR3 spans 13 amino acids. Germline trimming cut 6 bases from V and 5 bases from J; bases unmatched to any gene: 4. Germline assignment: CDR1 LNHDA and CDR2 SQIVND (reference sequence). DNA of the CDR3: TGTGCCAGTAGGCGACAGGGGGGTACTGAAGCTTTCTTT. This encodes CASRRQGGTEAFF. The variable domain in full, completed from reference TRBV19 and TRBJ1-1, reads DGGITQSPKYLFRKEGQNVTLSCEQNLNHDAMYWYRQDPGQGLRLIYYSQIVNDFQKGDIAEGYSVSREKKESFPLTVTSAQKNPTAFYLCASRRQGGTEAFFGQGTRLTVV.

V is TRBV5-5 and J is TRBJ2-7, with TRBD1 as a possible D gene (5 bases). Germline CDR1 SGHKS, CDR2 YYEKEE (reference sequence). V lost 3 bases and J lost 3, with 16 bases in between. The CDR3 totals 15 residues. The CDR3 loop is CASSSLLRQNYEQYF. DNA of the CDR3: TGTGCCAGCAGCTCCCTCCTGAGACAGAACTACGAGCAGTACTTC.

This clone came up once. The rearrangement joins TRBV28 to TRBJ2-1; 8 nucleotides line up with TRBD2. Germline CDR1 MDHEN, CDR2 SYDVKM. The junction had 13 bases not matched to a gene; V was cut back by 6 bases and J by 6 bases. The CDR3 consists of 16 residues. CDR3 region: CASSPGGTAALNEQFF. CDR3 bases: TGTGCCAGCAGCCCGGGGGGGACGGCCGCCCTCAATGAGCAGTTCTTC. The full variable domain, in which reference TRBV28 and TRBJ2-1 provide the parts outside the CDR3, is DVKVTQSSRYLVKRTGEKVFLECVQDMDHENMFWYRQDPGLGLRLIYFSYDVKMKEKGDIPEGYSVSREKKERFSLILESASTNQTSMYLCASSPGGTAALNEQFFGPGTRLTVL.

This clone turned up a few times. This chain joins TRBV5-4 and TRBJ2-7; D might be TRBD1 or TRBD2, each matching 6 bases. V lost 4 bases and J 4 bases, leaving 15 bases between the germline ends. The CDR3 loop spans 14 amino acids. Looked up from germline, CDR1 is SGHNT and CDR2 is YYREEE (reference sequence). CDR3 residues: CASSLGQGRYEQYF. The DNA for the CDR3 is TGTGCCAGCAGCCTCGGGCAGGGGAGGTACGAGCAGTACTTC.

This clone was recorded once. The chain is built from TRBV19 and TRBJ2-1; D is possibly TRBD1 (7 bases). Trimming removed 3 bases from V and 9 bases from J, with 12 bases in between. Germline loops: CDR1 LNHDA, CDR2 SQIVND (reference sequence). The CDR3 extends over 13 amino acids. In nucleotides, the CDR3 is TGTGCCAGTAGTATCAGGGGGGTGAGTGAGCAGTTCTTC. The encoded protein is CASSIRGVSEQFF.

In DNA, the CDR3 is TGTGCCAGCTCACCCAGACAGGTGAGCTCCTACGAGCAGTACTTC. Translating it yields CASSPRQVSSYEQYF. This chain joins TRBV18 and TRBJ2-7, with D perhaps TRBD1 (6 bases). This CDR3 comprises 15 residues. V was pared by 3 bases and J by 0 bases, with 12 bases between. Germline CDR1 reads KGHSH; CDR2 reads LQKENI.